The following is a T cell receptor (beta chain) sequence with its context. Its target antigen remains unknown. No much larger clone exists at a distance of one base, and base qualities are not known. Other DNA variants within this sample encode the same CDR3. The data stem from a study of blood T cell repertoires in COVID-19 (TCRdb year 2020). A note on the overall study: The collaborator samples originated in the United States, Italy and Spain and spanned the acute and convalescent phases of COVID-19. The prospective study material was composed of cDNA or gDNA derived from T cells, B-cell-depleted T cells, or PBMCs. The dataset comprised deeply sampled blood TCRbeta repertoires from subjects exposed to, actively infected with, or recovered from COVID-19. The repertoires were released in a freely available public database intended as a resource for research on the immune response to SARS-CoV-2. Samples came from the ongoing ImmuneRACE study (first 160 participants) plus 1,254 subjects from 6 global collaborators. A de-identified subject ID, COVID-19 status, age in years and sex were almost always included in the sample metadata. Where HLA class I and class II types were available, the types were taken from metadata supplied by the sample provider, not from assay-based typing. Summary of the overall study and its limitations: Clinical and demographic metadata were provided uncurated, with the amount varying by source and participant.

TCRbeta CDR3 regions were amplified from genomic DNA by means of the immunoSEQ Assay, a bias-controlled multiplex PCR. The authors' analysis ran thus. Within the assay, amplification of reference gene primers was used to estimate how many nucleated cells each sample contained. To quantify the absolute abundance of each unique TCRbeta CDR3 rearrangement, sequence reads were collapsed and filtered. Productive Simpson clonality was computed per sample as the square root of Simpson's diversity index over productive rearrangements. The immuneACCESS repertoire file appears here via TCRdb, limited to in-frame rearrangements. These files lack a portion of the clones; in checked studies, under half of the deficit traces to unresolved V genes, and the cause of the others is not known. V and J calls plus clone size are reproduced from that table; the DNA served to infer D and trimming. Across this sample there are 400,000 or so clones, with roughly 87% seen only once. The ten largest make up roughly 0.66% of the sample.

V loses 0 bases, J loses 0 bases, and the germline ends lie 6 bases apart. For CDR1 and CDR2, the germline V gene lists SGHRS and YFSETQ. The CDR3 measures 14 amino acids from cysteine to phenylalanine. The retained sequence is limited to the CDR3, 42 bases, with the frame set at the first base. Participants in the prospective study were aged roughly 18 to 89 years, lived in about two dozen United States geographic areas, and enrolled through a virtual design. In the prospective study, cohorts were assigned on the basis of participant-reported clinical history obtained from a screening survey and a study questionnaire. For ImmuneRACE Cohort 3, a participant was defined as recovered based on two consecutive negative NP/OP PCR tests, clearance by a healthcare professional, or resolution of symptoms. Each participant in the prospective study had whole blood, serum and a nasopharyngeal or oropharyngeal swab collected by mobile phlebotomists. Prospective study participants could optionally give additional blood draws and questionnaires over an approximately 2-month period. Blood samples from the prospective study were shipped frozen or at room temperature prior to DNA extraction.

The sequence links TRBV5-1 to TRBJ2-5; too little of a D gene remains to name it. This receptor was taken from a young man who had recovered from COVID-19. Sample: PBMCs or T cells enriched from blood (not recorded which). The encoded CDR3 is CASSLAGYQETQYF. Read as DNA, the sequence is TGCGCCAGCAGCTTGGCCGGGTACCAAGAGACCCAGTACTTC. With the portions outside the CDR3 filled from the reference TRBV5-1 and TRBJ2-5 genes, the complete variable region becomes KAGVTQTPRYLIKTRGQQVTLSCSPISGHRSVSWYQQTPGQGLQFLFEYFSETQRNKGNFPGRFSGRQFSNSRSEMNVSTLELGDSALYLCASSLAGYQETQYFGPGTRLLVL.